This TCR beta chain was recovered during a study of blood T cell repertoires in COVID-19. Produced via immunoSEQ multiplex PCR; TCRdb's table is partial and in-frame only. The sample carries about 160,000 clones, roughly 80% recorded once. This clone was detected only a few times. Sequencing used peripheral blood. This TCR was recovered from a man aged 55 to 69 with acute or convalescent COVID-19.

The DNA for the CDR3 is TGTGCCAGCAGCTTGGGAGGAGGGCAAGAGACCCAGTACTTC. Encoded protein: CASSLGGGQETQYF. The gene calls are TRBV5-4 and TRBJ2-5, with D possibly being TRBD2 (6 bases). The length of the CDR3 is 14 residues. Germline-derived CDR1 and CDR2 are SGHNT and YYREEE (reference sequence). Trimming removed 0 bases at V and 2 bases at J, with 8 bases between.